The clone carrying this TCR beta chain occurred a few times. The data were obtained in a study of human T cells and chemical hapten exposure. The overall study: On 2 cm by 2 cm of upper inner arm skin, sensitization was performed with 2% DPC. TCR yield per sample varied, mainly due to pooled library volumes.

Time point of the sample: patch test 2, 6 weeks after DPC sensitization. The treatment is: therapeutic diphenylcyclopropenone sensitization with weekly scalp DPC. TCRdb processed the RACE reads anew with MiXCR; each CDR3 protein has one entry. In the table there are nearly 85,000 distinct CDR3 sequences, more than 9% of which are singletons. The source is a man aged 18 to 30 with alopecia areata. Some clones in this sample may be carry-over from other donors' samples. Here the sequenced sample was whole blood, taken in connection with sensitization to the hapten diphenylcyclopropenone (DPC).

The DNA for the CDR3 is TGTGCCAGCACCCCGACTAGCGGGGGGGCCTATACGCAGTATTTT. This encodes CASTPTSGGAYTQYF. J is TRBJ2-3 and V is TRBV7-2; 14 nucleotides line up with TRBD2. Trimming at V came to 7 bases and at J to 7 bases, leaving 7 bases not matched to a gene. CDR1 SGHTA and CDR2 FQGNSA come from the germline V gene. This CDR3 is built from 15 residues.